This section outlines one T cell receptor (beta chain) sequence together with its context. Its target is not known. The assay was immunoSEQ multiplex PCR, and TCRdb's table has in-frame clones only and misses some. Of some 100,000 clones detected, about 90% appear once; the ten largest clones hold around 0.68%. The entry originates in a study of siplizumab effects on memory and regulatory T cells. The CDR3 contains 15 residues. V lost 4 bases, J lost 4 bases, and 4 bases stayed unmatched. Germline assignment: CDR1 SGHVS and CDR2 FNYEAQ. Findings and limits, study-wide: Siplizumab led to significantly less abundant alloreactive sequences that could be traced back to unstimulated CD4+ memory cells.

The clonotype originates from a human donor in good health. Input material: Tregs sorted from blood. This chain connects TRBV7-6 to TRBJ2-2; 9 nucleotides agree with TRBD1. As DNA, the CDR3 is TGTGCCAGCAGCTCACAGGGGGCGGGCACCGGGGAGCTGTTTTTT. Residues: CASSSQGAGTGELFF. The variable domain in full, completed from reference TRBV7-6 and TRBJ2-2, reads GAGVSQSPRYKVTKRGQDVALRCDPISGHVSLYWYRQALGQGPEFLTYFNYEAQQDKSGLPNDRFSAERPEGSISTLTIQRTEQRDSAMYRCASSSQGAGTGELFFGEGSRLTVL.